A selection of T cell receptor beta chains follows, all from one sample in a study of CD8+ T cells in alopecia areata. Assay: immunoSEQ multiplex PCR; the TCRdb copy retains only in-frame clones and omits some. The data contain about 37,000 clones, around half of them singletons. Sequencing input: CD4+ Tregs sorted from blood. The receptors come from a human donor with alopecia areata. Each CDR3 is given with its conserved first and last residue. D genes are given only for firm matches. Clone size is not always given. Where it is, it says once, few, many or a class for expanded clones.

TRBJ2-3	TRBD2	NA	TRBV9	CASSPGLGPDTQYF	TGTGCCAGCAGTCCGGGACTAGGTCCAGATACGCAGTATTTT
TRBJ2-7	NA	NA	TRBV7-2	CASSLGRGAAYEQYF	TGTGCCAGCAGCTTAGGCCGGGGGGCGGCCTACGAGCAGTACTTC
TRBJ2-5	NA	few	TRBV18	CASSQTQETQYF	TGTGCCAGCTCACAGACTCAAGAGACCCAGTACTTC
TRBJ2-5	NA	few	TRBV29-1	CSTRDRETQYF	TGCAGCACCCGGGATAGAGAGACCCAGTACTTC
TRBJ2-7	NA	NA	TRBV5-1	CASSLGGSTYEQYF	TGCGCCAGCAGCTTGGGAGGGAGTACCTACGAGCAGTACTTC
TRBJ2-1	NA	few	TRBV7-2	CASTGGGSYNEQFF	TGTGCCAGCACCGGAGGGGGGTCCTACAATGAGCAGTTCTTC
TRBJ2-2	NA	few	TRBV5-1	CASSPRRGMNTGELFF	TGCGCCAGCAGCCCCCGGCGGGGAATGAACACCGGGGAGCTGTTTTTT
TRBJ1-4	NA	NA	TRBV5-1	CASSLSGTNEKLFF	TGCGCCAGCAGCTTGTCAGGGACTAATGAAAAACTGTTTTTT
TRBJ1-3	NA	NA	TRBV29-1	CSVEDPGSGNTIYF	TGCAGCGTTGAAGATCCAGGGTCTGGAAACACCATATATTTT
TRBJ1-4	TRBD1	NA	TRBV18	CASSPTPLTGGASEKLFF	TGTGCCAGCTCACCAACCCCATTAACAGGGGGCGCATCTGAAAAACTGTTTTTT
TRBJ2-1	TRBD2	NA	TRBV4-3	CASSQTGTSGSYNEQFF	TGCGCCAGCAGCCAGACCGGGACTAGCGGTTCCTACAATGAGCAGTTCTTC
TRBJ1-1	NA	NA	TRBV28	CASSLRLRGTEAFF	TGTGCCAGCAGTTTACGGCTGAGGGGCACTGAAGCTTTCTTT
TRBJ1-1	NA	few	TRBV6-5	CASSYGIVTEAFF	TGTGCCAGCAGTTACGGGATCGTCACTGAAGCTTTCTTT
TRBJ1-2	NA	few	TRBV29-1	CSVKKGQKNYGYTF	TGCAGCGTTAAGAAAGGCCAGAAAAACTATGGCTACACCTTC
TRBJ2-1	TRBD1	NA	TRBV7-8	CASSLRQGRMRNEQFF	TGTGCCAGCAGCCTCAGACAGGGGAGGATGAGGAATGAGCAGTTCTTC
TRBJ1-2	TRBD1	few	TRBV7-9	CASSRDRGVYGYTF	TGTGCCAGCAGCCGGGACAGGGGCGTCTATGGCTACACCTTC
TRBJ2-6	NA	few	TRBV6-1	CASSGSVSGANVLTF	TGTGCCAGCAGTGGGTCTGTGTCTGGGGCCAACGTCCTGACTTTC
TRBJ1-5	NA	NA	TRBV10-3	CAISESKTGGGGNQPQHF	TGTGCCATCAGTGAGTCGAAGACCGGGGGTGGAGGCAATCAGCCCCAGCATTTT
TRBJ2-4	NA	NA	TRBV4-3	CASSLGPSDIQYF	TGCGCCAGCAGCCTAGGGCCCTCGGACATTCAGTACTTC
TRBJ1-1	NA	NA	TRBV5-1	CASRWGRKTEAFF	TGCGCCAGCCGATGGGGCAGAAAAACTGAAGCTTTCTTT
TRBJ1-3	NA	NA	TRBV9	CASSVAQDPRGNTIYF	TGTGCCAGCAGCGTAGCTCAGGACCCAAGAGGAAACACCATATATTTT
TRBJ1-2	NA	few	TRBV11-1	CASSFQGYGYTF	TGTGCCAGCAGCTTCCAGGGGTATGGCTACACCTTC
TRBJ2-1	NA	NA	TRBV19	CASSRGGGAYNEQFF	TGTGCCAGTAGTCGGGGCGGGGGCGCCTACAATGAGCAGTTCTTC
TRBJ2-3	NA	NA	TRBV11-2	CASSPLTGSRLTDTQYF	TGTGCCAGCAGCCCTCTAACGGGGTCGAGGCTCACAGATACGCAGTATTTT
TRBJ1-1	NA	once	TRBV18	CASSPPVNTEAFF	TGTGCCAGCTCACCCCCCGTGAACACTGAAGCTTTCTTT
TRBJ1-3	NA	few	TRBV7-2	CASSLAGVGGNTIYF	TGTGCCAGCAGCTTAGCAGGGGTCGGAGGAAACACCATATATTTT
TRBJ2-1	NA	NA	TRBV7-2	CASSLAERSQFF	TGTGCCAGCAGCTTAGCCGAGAGATCGCAGTTCTTC
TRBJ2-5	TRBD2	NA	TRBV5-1	CASGSGEETQYF	TGCGCCAGCGGTAGCGGGGAAGAGACCCAGTACTTC
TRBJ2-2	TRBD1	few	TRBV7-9	CASSFRGRGGELFF	TGTGCCAGCAGCTTCAGGGGGCGCGGCGGGGAGCTGTTTTTT
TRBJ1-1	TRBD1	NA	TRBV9	CASSVVETGGWNTEAFF	TGTGCTAGCAGCGTAGTAGAGACAGGGGGCTGGAACACTGAAGCTTTCTTT
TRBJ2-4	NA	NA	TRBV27	CASSLEGSGVAKNIQYF	TGTGCCAGCAGTTTAGAGGGGTCTGGGGTAGCCAAAAACATTCAGTACTTC
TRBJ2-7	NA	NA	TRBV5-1	CASSLGPHYEQYF	TGCGCCAGCAGCTTGGGGCCCCACTACGAGCAGTACTTC
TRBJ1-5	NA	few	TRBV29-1	CSVEDGGGQPQHF	TGCAGCGTTGAAGATGGTGGCGGTCAGCCCCAGCATTTT